The clone carrying this TCR beta chain was seen a few times. Reverse transcription of all isolated RNA meant that expressed TCRB transcripts were sequenced. Clones were sequenced by immunoSEQ multiplex PCR, and TCRdb holds only the in-frame ones, with some missing. This table holds fewer than 900,000 clones, 15% to 20% found once. CDR1 is SGHVS and CDR2 is FNYEAQ in the germline V gene. The CDR3 covers 15 residues. The V end was cut by 1 base, the J end by 0 bases, with 9 bases between. This entry belongs to a study of beta chain features in type 1 diabetes. The rearrangement uses TRBV7-6 and TRBJ1-1, with D possibly being TRBD1 (6 bases). This TCR was recovered from a woman under 30 in good health. Sequencing was performed on naive CD4+ T cells from blood. Here the CDR3 DNA reads TGTGCCAGCAGCTTAGTCGGGGGCCTGAACACTGAAGCTTTCTTT. As protein: CASSLVGGLNTEAFF.